This T cell receptor (beta chain) was sequenced during a study of CD8+CD57+ T cells in acquired aplastic anemia. Whole-study findings and limits: Levels of CD8+ Simpson's diversity were not significantly distinct in patients versus controls.

Patients chosen for sequencing had shown CD8+CD57+ cell expansion by flow cytometry. This clonotype was observed many times. Its antigen is not identified. Genomic DNA constituted the template upon which TCR beta VDJ and CDR3 profiling was performed. TCRdb reprocessed the reads via MiXCR and lists one record per CDR3 protein. Found here are over 250,000 distinct CDR3 sequences, 45% to 65% of them singletons; the top ten hold roughly 1.2%. Trimming took 2 bases from V and 5 from J, leaving 15 bases between them. The germline gives CDR1 SGHKS, CDR2 YYEKEE (reference sequence). The CDR3 extends over 15 amino acids.

The sequencing sample was made of sorted CD4+, CD8+, or CD8+CD57+ T cells (not recorded which) from PBMCs. The source of this sequence is a human donor with aplastic anemia. This sequence joins TRBV5-5 and TRBJ2-3; no reliable D call. The CDR3 protein is CASSFGVSVVDTQYF. CDR3 sequence (DNA): TGTGCCAGCAGCTTTGGAGTTTCAGTTGTAGATACGCAGTATTTT.